This T cell receptor (beta chain) appears in the sequencing data of a study of blood T cell repertoires in COVID-19. The junction had 10 bases not matched to a gene; V was cut back by 5 bases and J by 3 bases. This CDR3 is built from 15 residues. Germline lookup yields CDR1 SNHLY and CDR2 FYNNEI. Profiled with immunoSEQ multiplex PCR; TCRdb holds only in-frame clones, not every one. The sample comprises around 250,000 clones, around 83% of which are singletons, and 5.7% rests with the top ten. The chain has TRBV2 and TRBJ2-7, with 7 bases aligning to TRBD1. The material sequenced was peripheral blood. This TCR derives from a man at least 80 years old with acute or convalescent COVID-19. The CDR3 sequence is CASSPGQKNHYEQYF. CDR3 bases: TGTGCCAGCAGTCCGGGACAGAAAAATCACTACGAGCAGTACTTC.